The rows below give T cell receptor beta chains drawn from one sample of a study of cytomegalovirus exposure and HLA in healthy donors. The repertoire was sequenced with immunoSEQ multiplex PCR; TCRdb's copy has only in-frame clones and lacks some. Of around 120,000 clones listed, roughly two thirds are singletons. The sequencing input was PBMCs. These receptors came from a man aged 30 to 45 in good health and CMV-seropositive. Each CDR3 is given with its conserved first and last residue. D genes are given only for firm matches.

>.|TRBJ1-3|TRBV28
CASSSWAYPGNTIYF
TGTGCCAGCAGTTCCTGGGCTTATCCTGGAAACACCATATATTTT
>.|TRBJ1-1|TRBV9
CASSTHGGDTEAFF
TGTGCCAGCAGCACACATGGGGGGGACACTGAAGCTTTCTTT
>.|TRBJ2-2|TRBV4-3
CASSQGTDRLNTGELFF
TGCGCCAGCAGCCAAGGGACGGACAGATTGAACACCGGGGAGCTGTTTTTT
>TRBD2|TRBJ2-1|TRBV19
CATGRAAYNEQFF
TGTGCCACCGGGAGGGCCGCCTACAATGAGCAGTTCTTC
>.|TRBJ1-2|TRBV6-6
CASVRGMGYGYTF
TGTGCCAGCGTCAGGGGAATGGGTTATGGCTACACCTTC
>.|TRBJ2-5|TRBV10-3
CAIKNSGAVGETQYF
TGTGCCATCAAGAATTCTGGGGCAGTGGGAGAGACCCAGTACTTC
>.|TRBJ2-2|TRBV5-1
CASSPRGQVGSGELFF
TGCGCCAGCTCACCGCGCGGGCAGGTCGGGTCCGGGGAGCTGTTTTTT
>.|TRBJ1-2|TRBV2
CASSPELGSNYGYTF
TGTGCCAGCAGTCCCGAGTTGGGGAGCAACTATGGCTACACCTTC
>TRBD2|TRBJ2-5|TRBV19
CATTETSGQETQYF
TGTGCCACCACTGAGACTAGCGGACAAGAGACCCAGTACTTC
>TRBD2|TRBJ2-1|TRBV29-1
CSVEGSGGYNEQFF
TGCAGCGTTGAGGGTAGCGGGGGCTACAATGAGCAGTTCTTC